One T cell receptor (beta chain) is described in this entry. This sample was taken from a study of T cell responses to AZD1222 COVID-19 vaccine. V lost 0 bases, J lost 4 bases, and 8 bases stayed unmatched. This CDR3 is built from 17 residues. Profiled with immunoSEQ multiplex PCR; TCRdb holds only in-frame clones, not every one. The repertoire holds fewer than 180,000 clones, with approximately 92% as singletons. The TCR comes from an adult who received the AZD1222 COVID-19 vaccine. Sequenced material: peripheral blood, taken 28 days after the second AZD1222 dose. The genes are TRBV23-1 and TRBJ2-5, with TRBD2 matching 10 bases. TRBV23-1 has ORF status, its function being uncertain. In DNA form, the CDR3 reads TGCGCCAGCAGTCAATCGTTCGCTAGCGGGAGTCCAGAGACCCAGTACTTC. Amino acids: CASSQSFASGSPETQYF.